Listed below are T cell receptor beta chains from one sample, sequenced in a study of blood T cell repertoires in COVID-19. Only in-frame clones appear in the TCRdb table, and some are missing; sequencing was by immunoSEQ multiplex PCR. Among approximately 190,000 clones listed, just under 85% were seen once. Sequencing was done on a sample of peripheral blood. All receptors come from a human donor with acute or convalescent COVID-19. The donor label of this sample is uncertain. The CDR3 runs from the conserved cysteine through the conserved F or W.

J gene: TRBJ2-3; V gene: TRBV25-1; CDR3 protein: CASSVRQGTDTQYF
J gene: TRBJ2-7; V gene: TRBV11-2; CDR3 protein: CASSVAQGPLYEQYF
J gene: TRBJ2-7; V gene: TRBV7-9; CDR3 protein: CASSSGPRSYEQYF
J gene: TRBJ1-1; V gene: TRBV5-5; CDR3 protein: CASTLSNTEAFF
J gene: TRBJ2-3; V gene: TRBV18; CDR3 protein: CASSPPSVGTDTQYF
J gene: TRBJ2-7; V gene: TRBV11-3; CDR3 protein: CASSPRASERASYEQYF
J gene: TRBJ1-2; V gene: TRBV24-1; CDR3 protein: CATSDPGQDEGYTF
J gene: TRBJ1-1; V gene: TRBV5-1; CDR3 protein: CASSLAPGTEAFF
J gene: TRBJ2-7; V gene: TRBV6-5; CDR3 protein: CASSQTGRASYEQYF
J gene: TRBJ1-6; V gene: TRBV7-3; CDR3 protein: CASSFFRDRESSYNSPLHF
J gene: TRBJ2-5; V gene: TRBV5-1; CDR3 protein: CASSPGLAGETQYF
J gene: TRBJ1-5; V gene: TRBV27; CDR3 protein: CASSFEGQPQHF
J gene: TRBJ1-5; V gene: TRBV20-1; CDR3 protein: CSASDRNQPQHF
J gene: TRBJ2-1; V gene: TRBV7-9; CDR3 protein: CASSLGGLATNEQFF
J gene: TRBJ1-1; V gene: TRBV29-1; CDR3 protein: CSGSRGMNTEAFF
J gene: TRBJ2-1; V gene: TRBV7-9; CDR3 protein: CASSGTGMKEQFF
J gene: TRBJ1-5; V gene: TRBV19; CDR3 protein: CASSLGTGYGQPQHF
J gene: TRBJ2-7; V gene: TRBV6-6; CDR3 protein: CASSYSAGGSYEQYF
J gene: TRBJ2-3; V gene: TRBV27; CDR3 protein: CASRSGTSGSGTDTQYF
J gene: TRBJ1-1; V gene: TRBV7-9; CDR3 protein: CASSLDRYSTEAFF
J gene: TRBJ1-2; V gene: TRBV30; CDR3 protein: CACLEAGGLYGYTF
J gene: TRBJ1-3; V gene: TRBV30; CDR3 protein: CAWSRDRPSGNTIYF
J gene: TRBJ2-1; V gene: TRBV30; CDR3 protein: CAWSVGTSGTVNEQFF
J gene: TRBJ2-7; V gene: TRBV10-3; CDR3 protein: CASEDNSYEQYF
J gene: TRBJ2-2; V gene: TRBV10-3; CDR3 protein: CAISDKGQAGTGELFF
J gene: TRBJ2-1; V gene: TRBV9; CDR3 protein: CASSTSGSKSRGEQFF
J gene: TRBJ1-3; V gene: TRBV6-6; CDR3 protein: CASRPNTDFSGNTIYF
J gene: TRBJ2-7; V gene: TRBV5-1; CDR3 protein: CASSLLAGTTYEQYF
J gene: TRBJ2-7; V gene: TRBV4-1; CDR3 protein: CASSQDVWSSYEQYF
J gene: TRBJ1-5; V gene: TRBV2; CDR3 protein: CASSFHRDYSNQPQHF
J gene: TRBJ2-4; V gene: TRBV5-8; CDR3 protein: CASSLRSTKNIQYF
J gene: TRBJ1-3; V gene: TRBV6-5; CDR3 protein: CASSYSNPSSGNTIYF
J gene: TRBJ1-1; V gene: TRBV6-1; CDR3 protein: CASSEFTRVAEAFF
J gene: TRBJ2-1; V gene: TRBV10-3; CDR3 protein: CAIRTTSGNEQFF
J gene: TRBJ1-3; V gene: TRBV10-3; CDR3 protein: CAISPGTGNGNTIYF
J gene: TRBJ2-4; V gene: TRBV19; CDR3 protein: CATTPGLDSAKAKNIQYF
J gene: TRBJ1-1; V gene: TRBV2; CDR3 protein: CASSLGGTGKAEAFF
J gene: TRBJ2-2; V gene: TRBV7-9; CDR3 protein: CASSTGLADNTGELFF
J gene: TRBJ1-2; V gene: TRBV30; CDR3 protein: CASRGESFYGYTF
J gene: TRBJ2-2; V gene: TRBV7-8; CDR3 protein: CASSLTSLNTGELFF
J gene: TRBJ2-7; V gene: TRBV6-1; CDR3 protein: CASSEGVGQNYEQYF
J gene: TRBJ1-5; V gene: TRBV19; CDR3 protein: CASSIGQVPGQPQHF
J gene: TRBJ2-7; V gene: TRBV5-1; CDR3 protein: CASSLEAEAYEQYF
J gene: TRBJ1-2; V gene: TRBV28; CDR3 protein: CASSQGLVYGYTF
J gene: TRBJ2-7; V gene: TRBV5-1; CDR3 protein: CASPEGRDSYEQYF
J gene: TRBJ1-2; V gene: TRBV19; CDR3 protein: CASKSVQGVNYGYTF
J gene: TRBJ1-3; V gene: TRBV21-1; CDR3 protein: CASSKGRKARDIRSSGNTIYF
J gene: TRBJ2-7; V gene: TRBV9; CDR3 protein: CASSVSGTGVYEQYF